One T cell receptor (beta chain) is described in this entry. Antigen unknown. This specimen comes from a study of neurological immune-mediated disorders. Study outcomes and limitations: No CDR3 amino acid sequences were shared by expanded clones across subjects, suggesting private repertoires in all groups. TCR clonal expansion peaked in HTLV-1-associated myelopathy patients and was lowest in multiple sclerosis patients.

The team produced cDNA through 5'RACE using 10-nucleotide random UMIs. From 15-18 subjects, each sequencing run yielded over 190 million TCR-beta sequences. Each CDR3 protein gets one entry after TCRdb re-called the 5' RACE reads with MiXCR. The sample records tens of thousands of distinct CDR3 sequences, 13% to 15% being singletons. Germline V lookup: CDR1 MNHNY, CDR2 SVGAGI (reference sequence). Trimming removed 8 bases from V and 5 bases from J, with 9 bases in between. There are 11 residues in the CDR3. The chain links TRBV6-6 to TRBJ2-5, with D perhaps matching TRBD1 or TRBD2 (5 bases each). Sequencing was performed on PBMCs. The clonotype comes from a woman aged 50 to 65 with HTLV-1-associated myelopathy (HAM/TSP). Here the CDR3 DNA reads TGTGCCAGCGGGGGTGTGGAGACCCAGTACTTC. It yields the protein CASGGVETQYF.